The 21 T cell receptor beta chains given below trace back to one sample, sequenced in a study of early stage breast cancer tumors. Repertoires were generated with immunoSEQ multiplex PCR, while TCRdb's copy carries only in-frame clones and drops some. The table has some 29,000 clones, just under 85% seen once. The sample taken for sequencing was blood. These receptors all come from a person aged 45-60 years with breast cancer.

This clone was detected only once. The genes are TRBV7-9 and TRBJ1-3, with D perhaps matching TRBD1 (6 bases). With 4 bases removed from V and 2 bases from J, the gap between germline ends came to 12 bases. The germline CDR1 and CDR2 sequences are SEHNR and FQNEAQ (reference sequence). This CDR3 is 15 amino acids long. The CDR3 nucleotides read TGTGCCAGCAGCTCCCTTAGGGGGACTGGAAACACCATATATTTT. Translating gives CASSSLRGTGNTIYF.

This sequence joins TRBV5-1 and TRBJ1-5; D is perhaps TRBD1 (5 bases). The CDR3 extends over 17 amino acids. The V end lost 0 bases, the J end lost 3 bases, and 16 bases lay between the germline ends. CDR1 is SGHRS, CDR2 YFSETQ, per germline. The CDR3 loop reads CASSLGQIILTNQPQHF. Here the CDR3 DNA reads TGCGCCAGCAGCTTGGGACAGATAATTCTTACCAATCAGCCCCAGCATTTT.

This rearrangement joins TRBV28 to TRBJ2-7; 12 bases map to TRBD1. The CDR3 length is 15 residues. Germline CDR1 reads MDHEN; CDR2 reads SYDVKM. V shed 5 bases and J 5 bases; nucleotides not matched to a gene: 7. DNA for the CDR3: TGTGCCAGCAGTGTAATGGGACAGGGGGCCCACGAGCAGTACTTC. It codes for CASSVMGQGAHEQYF.

This chain links TRBV5-5 with TRBJ2-7; 7 bases are a match to TRBD1. In germline, CDR1 is SGHKS, CDR2 YYEKEE (reference sequence). After removal of 6 bases from V and 6 bases from J, the junction contained 12 bases not matched to a gene. The CDR3 loop spans 14 amino acids. DNA of the CDR3: TGTGCCAGCACCCTCGTCGGGACAGTAGGCGAGCAGTACTTC. It codes for CASTLVGTVGEQYF.

J is TRBJ2-5 and V is TRBV5-1, with 12 nucleotides matching TRBD2. Germline loops: CDR1 SGHRS, CDR2 YFSETQ. The ends lost 4 bases at V and 5 bases at J; junction bases unmatched: 3. This CDR3 region has 14 residues. The CDR3 spells CASSRLAGAETQYF. CDR3 nucleotides: TGCGCCAGCAGCCGACTAGCGGGAGCGGAGACCCAGTACTTC.

CDR3 bases: TGTGCCAGCAGTTACTTAGGGGTGTACACTGAAGCTTTCTTT. Encoded protein: CASSYLGVYTEAFF. V is TRBV6-5 and J is TRBJ1-1, with D maybe TRBD1 (5 bases). Trimming pared 1 base from V and 3 bases from J, leaving 9 bases between. CDR3 size: 14 residues. Germline V gene sequence: CDR1 MNHEY, CDR2 SVGAGI.

The rearrangement uses TRBV5-1 and TRBJ1-4; a possible D gene is TRBD1 (5 bases). The CDR3 has 14 residues. V was trimmed by 5 bases and J by 3 bases, leaving 11 bases between them. Germline V gene lookup returns CDR1 SGHRS and CDR2 YFSETQ. The CDR3 spells CASSLRGPNEKLFF. The CDR3 region has the DNA TGCGCCAGCAGTCTGAGGGGCCCTAATGAAAAACTGTTTTTT. Full variable domain (rest looked up from reference TRBV5-1 and TRBJ1-4): KAGVTQTPRYLIKTRGQQVTLSCSPISGHRSVSWYQQTPGQGLQFLFEYFSETQRNKGNFPGRFSGRQFSNSRSEMNVSTLELGDSALYLCASSLRGPNEKLFFGSGTQLSVL.

The chain has TRBV9 and TRBJ1-1; no clear D gene. Per germline, CDR1 SGDLS and CDR2 YYNGEE. Trimming removed 4 bases from V and 1 base from J, with 11 bases in between. The CDR3 has 14 amino acids. The CDR3 DNA sequence: TGTGCCAGCAGCTCCCCAGGTAGGAACACTGAAGCTTTCTTT. Protein: CASSSPGRNTEAFF.

J is TRBJ1-2 and V is TRBV7-8; D is perhaps TRBD1 (5 bases). Trimming stripped 0 bases from V and 4 bases from J, with 9 bases between. Germline V gives CDR1 SGHVS, CDR2 FQNEAQ. The CDR3 has 14 amino acids. CDR3 region: CASSLAGQTYGYTF. For the CDR3, the DNA is TGTGCCAGCAGCTTAGCAGGACAAACCTATGGCTACACCTTC.

The chain carries TRBV7-9 and TRBJ2-7; D is perhaps TRBD2 (5 bases). The CDR3 extends over 12 amino acids. The germline gives CDR1 SEHNR, CDR2 FQNEAQ (reference sequence). V lost 3 bases and J 3 bases, leaving 6 bases between the germline ends. In DNA, the CDR3 is TGTGCCAGCAGCTTGGACTTCTACGAGCAGTACTTC. This encodes CASSLDFYEQYF.

CDR3 nucleotides: TGTGCCAGCAGCCCGAACCTAGCGCAACTGGGGGGGGGTGAGCAGTTCTTC. It yields the protein CASSPNLAQLGGGEQFF. The J gene is TRBJ2-1, the V gene TRBV7-7; 7 nucleotides line up with TRBD2. Germline V gives CDR1 SSHAT, CDR2 FNYEAQ (reference sequence). The CDR3 is 17 residues long. The V segment lost 5 bases and the J segment 9 bases; nucleotides outside the gene matches: 19.

The V and J genes are TRBV29-1 and TRBJ2-1; tentatively, D is TRBD2 (5 bases). CDR1 is SQVTM and CDR2 is ANQGSEA in the germline V gene. The ends were cut back, 7 bases at V and 5 bases at J, with 18 bases in the middle. The CDR3 consists of 14 residues. CDR3 DNA sequence: TGCAGCGGGTCCGGACCCGCCGGGGACAATGAGCAGTTCTTC. Its protein product is CSGSGPAGDNEQFF.

J is TRBJ2-1 and V is TRBV29-1; tentative D call: TRBD2 (5 bases). The CDR3 totals 14 residues. The V gene's germline CDR1 is SQVTM and CDR2 ANQGSEA. The V and J ends lost 0 bases and 12 bases respectively, with 18 bases between them. The CDR3 DNA is TGCAGCGTTGAAGATTCCCTTGACCTTGGGAGGCAGTTCTTC. Translation: CSVEDSLDLGRQFF.

The chain recombines TRBV13 with TRBJ2-2, with no clear D. Per the germline V gene, CDR1 is PRHDT and CDR2 is FYEKMQ (reference sequence). This CDR3 has 14 amino acids. With 2 bases removed from V and 4 bases from J, the gap between germline ends came to 8 bases. The CDR3 nucleotides are TGTGCCAGCAGCTTACCTAGTGTCACCGGGGAGCTGTTTTTT. Protein product: CASSLPSVTGELFF.

This rearrangement joins TRBV29-1 to TRBJ2-3; 14 bases line up with TRBD2. The germline CDR1 and CDR2 sequences are SQVTM and ANQGSEA. V was clipped by 7 bases and J by 5 bases; unmatched bases: 2. The CDR3 runs 13 residues. The CDR3 DNA sequence: TGCAGCGCTGGGACTAGCGGGAGAGATACGCAGTATTTT. It is translated as CSAGTSGRDTQYF.

This clone was counted a single time. The chain carries TRBV18 and TRBJ2-3, with D perhaps being TRBD1 or TRBD2 (6 bases each). The CDR3 loop spans 16 amino acids. Germline V gives CDR1 KGHSH, CDR2 LQKENI. V gave up 1 base and J gave up 2 bases, with 13 bases separating them. This chain's CDR3 is CASSPLAGTLTDTQYF. The CDR3, as DNA: TGTGCCAGCTCACCACTTGCGGGGACACTCACAGATACGCAGTATTTT.

This chain joins TRBV19 and TRBJ2-3; D gene ambiguous. Trimming left V 7 bases short and J 6 bases short, with 23 bases between. CDR3 size: 16 residues. The germline V gene encodes CDR1 LNHDA and CDR2 SQIVND (reference sequence). CDR3 DNA: TGTGCCAGTACTTACAGCGCGGTAGCCCTCGGCGATACGCAGTATTTT. Protein sequence: CASTYSAVALGDTQYF.

The chain uses TRBV4-3 and TRBJ1-2; D is unresolved. The V end was cut by 0 bases, the J end by 1 base, with 9 bases between. Germline values: CDR1 LGHNA, CDR2 YSLEER. CDR3 size: 15 residues. CDR3 region: CASSQEPSDNYGYTF. The CDR3 DNA sequence: TGCGCCAGCAGCCAAGAACCATCGGATAACTATGGCTACACCTTC.

Here the CDR3 DNA reads TGTGCCAGCAGTTCCGGGACAAGCTACGAGCAGTACTTC. Translating it yields CASSSGTSYEQYF. The chain employs TRBV7-9 and TRBJ2-7, with D possibly TRBD1 on 6 matching bases. Trimming removed 6 bases from V and 3 bases from J, with 12 bases in between. This CDR3 is 13 amino acids long. Germline CDR1 and CDR2: SEHNR and FQNEAQ (reference sequence).

A few counts support this clone. V and J are TRBV2 and TRBJ2-3; D unclear. Trimming removed 6 bases at V and 2 bases at J, with 6 bases between. Germline loops: CDR1 SNHLY, CDR2 FYNNEI. There are 12 residues in the CDR3. DNA for the CDR3: TGTGCCAGCAGGGAAAACACAGATACGCAGTATTTT. Translation: CASRENTDTQYF.

The V and J genes are TRBV27 and TRBJ1-3; possibly TRBD1 for D (6 bases). Deletions cut 4 bases from V and 2 bases from J, with 18 bases between. This CDR3 is built from 17 residues. Germline loops: CDR1 MNHEY, CDR2 SMNVEV (reference sequence). CDR3 amino acids: CASSSTGRGLAGNTIYF. Here the CDR3 DNA reads TGTGCCAGCAGTTCAACAGGGCGGGGGTTGGCTGGAAACACCATATATTTT.